The 18 T cell receptor beta chains in this list originate from one sample, sequenced in a study of identical twins. TCRdb passed the 5' RACE reads through MiXCR, listing each CDR3 protein once. In the table there are some 570,000 distinct CDR3 sequences, 20% to 25% of which are singletons. The same specimen was also included in a second study, on yellow fever vaccine responses in identical twins.

Material for sequencing was CD4+ T cells sorted from blood. The receptors derive from a woman between 18 and 29 years old in good health.

The V call is TRBV4-2, the J call TRBJ2-2; TRBD2 matches at 14 bases. The germline gives CDR1 LGHNA, CDR2 YNFKEQ. The ends lost 0 bases at V and 9 bases at J; junction bases unmatched: 6. This CDR3 is 17 amino acids long. CDR3 sequence: CASSQEGLAGVPRELFF. The CDR3 DNA is TGTGCCAGCAGCCAAGAGGGACTAGCGGGAGTTCCTCGGGAGCTGTTTTTT.

The gene calls are TRBV7-8 and TRBJ2-2, with unresolved D. The CDR3 is 16 amino acids. CDR1 and CDR2 from the germline V gene are SGHVS and FQNEAQ. With 1 base removed from V and 6 bases from J, the gap between germline ends came to 15 bases. Written as DNA, the CDR3 is TGTGCCAGCAGCTTAGATACATTTACCCCATCCGGGGAGCTGTTTTTT. Translating gives CASSLDTFTPSGELFF.

This clonotype was picked up a small number of times. The chain joins TRBV3-1 to TRBJ1-4, with D possibly being TRBD1 (6 bases). Trimming took off 5 bases at V and 13 bases at J, with 11 bases between the two ends. The CDR3 has 11 amino acids. Germline lookup yields CDR1 LGHDT and CDR2 YNNKEL (reference sequence). The CDR3 loop is CASSSRDILFF. The DNA for the CDR3 is TGTGCCAGCAGCTCCCGGGACATACTGTTTTTT.

CDR3 protein: CASSPGGRDEQFF. CDR3 bases: TGTGCCAGCAGCCCCGGGGGGCGGGATGAGCAGTTCTTC. The chain is built from TRBV9 and TRBJ2-1; a weak D match, TRBD2 (7 bases). Per germline, CDR1 SGDLS and CDR2 YYNGEE. There are 13 residues in the CDR3. Trimming left V 4 bases short and J 8 bases short, with 13 bases between.

V gene TRBV15 combines with J gene TRBJ2-2; 10 positions agree with TRBD2. With V trimmed by 0 bases and J by 6 bases, 4 bases remained unmatched. CDR3 length: 16 residues. Germline lookup yields CDR1 LNHNV and CDR2 YYDKDF (reference sequence). The CDR3 nucleotides are TGTGCCACCAGCAGAGATCCAGGACTAGCGGCCGGGGAGCTGTTTTTT. This sequence encodes CATSRDPGLAAGELFF.

This clonotype was seen only once. The chain has TRBV14 and TRBJ2-1; D is possibly TRBD1 or TRBD2 (5 bases each). The CDR3 runs to 15 residues. The germline gives CDR1 SGHDN, CDR2 FVKESK. V gave up 3 bases and J gave up 6 bases, with 15 bases separating them. CDR3 nucleotide sequence: TGTGCCAGCAGCCACCCGGGACGCCTCTTCAATGAGCAGTTCTTC. Encoded protein: CASSHPGRLFNEQFF.

This clonotype appeared a few times. The chain links TRBV27 to TRBJ2-6; no firm D call. The CDR3 totals 15 residues. The germline CDR1 and CDR2 sequences are MNHEY and SMNVEV (reference sequence). V was trimmed by 6 bases and J by 4 bases, leaving 13 bases between them. CDR3 residues: CASSRSRSGANVLTF. CDR3 bases: TGTGCCAGCAGCCGTTCTAGGAGCGGGGCCAACGTCCTGACTTTC.

This chain joins TRBV20-1 and TRBJ1-2; D might be TRBD1 (5 bases). This CDR3 comprises 11 residues. Germline V gene lookup returns CDR1 DFQATT and CDR2 SNEGSKA (reference sequence). The DNA of the CDR3 is TGCGGGGCACCTCATAACTATGGCTACACCTTC. This gives the protein CGAPHNYGYTF.

This clonotype was detected only a few times. Written as DNA, the CDR3 is TGTGCCAGCAGCGTCCGACAGGGGCCTAACACCGGGGAGCTGTTTTTT. Its protein is CASSVRQGPNTGELFF. The V and J genes are TRBV9 and TRBJ2-2, with 8 bases fitting TRBD1. V was clipped by 2 bases and J by 2 bases; unmatched bases: 5. The germline gives CDR1 SGDLS, CDR2 YYNGEE. This CDR3 has 16 amino acids.

This clonotype was counted a few times. This sequence joins TRBV5-1 and TRBJ2-3; D not certain. In germline, CDR1 is SGHRS, CDR2 YFSETQ. The CDR3 is 15 residues long. V lost 0 bases and J lost 0, with 8 bases in between. The CDR3 sequence is CASSLDAASTDTQYF. The CDR3, as DNA: TGCGCCAGCAGCTTGGATGCAGCTAGCACAGATACGCAGTATTTT.

The J gene is TRBJ2-2, the V gene TRBV10-2, with 8 nucleotides matching TRBD2. With 4 bases clipped from V and 5 bases from J, the junction kept 15 bases outside the gene matches. The germline V gene has CDR1 WSHSY and CDR2 SAAADI. The CDR3 length is 18 residues. The chain's CDR3 is CASSGKNTLAGQTGELFF. The CDR3 DNA sequence: TGCGCCAGCAGTGGGAAAAATACTCTAGCGGGCCAAACCGGGGAGCTGTTTTTT.

This rearrangement joins TRBV12-3 or TRBV12-4 to TRBJ2-1; D perhaps matches TRBD2 (6 bases). The ends were cut back, 5 bases at V and 6 bases at J, with 14 bases in the middle. The CDR3 is 14 residues long. The CDR3 DNA follows: TGTGCCAGCAGTCCGGGGCGGGATTCCAATGAGCAGTTCTTC. Translating it yields CASSPGRDSNEQFF.

The chain couples TRBV20-1 to TRBJ2-6; tentatively, D is TRBD1 (8 bases). Trimming removed 4 bases at V and 0 bases at J, with 13 bases between. CDR1 DFQATT and CDR2 SNEGSKA come from the germline V gene (reference sequence). There are 16 residues in the CDR3. The DNA of the CDR3 is TGCAGTGCTAACAGGGGGGGGGTCTCTGGGGCCAACGTCCTGACTTTC. Translating gives CSANRGGVSGANVLTF.

This chain connects TRBV19 to TRBJ1-1; 11 bases are shared with TRBD1. The CDR3 is 16 residues long. With 6 bases clipped from V and 0 bases from J, the junction kept 6 bases outside the gene matches. CDR1 is LNHDA, CDR2 SQIVND, per germline (reference sequence). The CDR3 sequence is CASRGQGANMNTEAFF. The CDR3 DNA is TGTGCCAGTAGAGGACAGGGGGCTAACATGAACACTGAAGCTTTCTTT.

This clonotype was counted only a few times. The chain has TRBV12-3 or TRBV12-4 and TRBJ2-5, with D possibly being TRBD1 (5 bases). Trimming took 3 bases from V and 3 from J, leaving 11 bases between them. The CDR3 runs 14 residues. CDR3 in DNA: TGTGCCAGCAGTTTTGGACACGCAAAAGAGACCCAGTACTTC. It encodes CASSFGHAKETQYF.

This clonotype occurred a few times. The V call is TRBV10-3, the J call TRBJ1-5; D ambiguous. The V end was cut by 0 bases, the J end by 4 bases, with 10 bases between. The CDR3 sequence is 15 residues long. Germline CDR1 and CDR2: ENHRY and SYGVKD. CDR3: CAISESRTGNQPQHF. The DNA for the CDR3 is TGTGCCATCAGTGAGTCCCGTACGGGGAATCAGCCCCAGCATTTT.

The V call is TRBV16, the J call TRBJ1-5; D is uncertain. From germline, CDR1 is KGHSY and CDR2 FQNENV. The germline V and J ends were trimmed by 0 bases and 5 bases, with 5 bases remaining between them. The CDR3 has 13 amino acids. This CDR3 reads CASSQSVYQPQHF. In DNA form, the CDR3 reads TGTGCCAGCAGCCAATCGGTCTATCAGCCCCAGCATTTT.

This clonotype occurred a few times. The genes are TRBV6-1 and TRBJ2-3; possible D gene TRBD1, 6 bases. Trimming took off 10 bases at V and 0 bases at J, with 17 bases between the two ends. CDR1 and CDR2 (germline): MNHNS, SASEGT. The CDR3 extends over 15 amino acids. The CDR3 loop is CATQNEGVSTDTQYF. CDR3 nucleotide sequence: TGTGCCACACAAAATGAGGGGGTCAGCACAGATACGCAGTATTTT.